Listed here are 21 T cell receptor beta chains from one sample, sequenced in a study of T cells in Graves' hyperthyroidism and ophthalmopathy. Authors of the study amplified TCR beta CDR3 regions from RNA transcripts. Carried out on the TCR CDR3, a first-round RT-PCR used the HTBI primer set. TCRdb recomputed calls from the multiplex PCR reads with MiXCR, one row per CDR3 protein. The table includes about 480,000 distinct CDR3 sequences, roughly 14% detected once. Sequenced input: blood. Receptor source: a woman younger than 30 with Graves' hyperthyroidism.

This clonotype was picked up many times. V gene TRBV11-2 combines with J gene TRBJ2-3; 12 positions agree with TRBD2. Germline V gene lookup returns CDR1 SGHAT and CDR2 FQNNGV. With 1 base clipped from V and 1 base from J, the junction kept 0 bases outside the gene matches. The CDR3 totals 16 residues. This CDR3 is CASSLGTSGGTDTQYF. The CDR3, as DNA: TGTGCCAGCAGCTTAGGGACTAGCGGGGGCACAGATACGCAGTATTTT.

This clonotype has at least ten counts. The rearrangement links TRBV19 to TRBJ1-5; 8 bases align to TRBD1. Trimming at V came to 6 bases and at J to 0 bases, leaving 13 bases not matched to a gene. CDR1 and CDR2 from the germline V gene are LNHDA and SQIVND (reference sequence). The CDR3 contains 18 residues. The CDR3 sequence: CASRGGTGLENSNQPQHF. DNA of the CDR3: TGTGCCAGTAGAGGGGGGACAGGATTAGAGAATAGCAATCAGCCCCAGCATTTT.

There are many counts of this clonotype. V and J are TRBV6-1 and TRBJ2-1, with TRBD2 matching 7 bases. Germline lookup yields CDR1 MNHNS and CDR2 SASEGT. This CDR3 is built from 15 residues. The V and J ends lost 6 bases and 6 bases, in that order; junction bases with no gene match: 11. The DNA of the CDR3 is TGTGCCAGCAGCGCCGGGGCTAGCGGACCCAATGAGCAGTTCTTC. It codes for CASSAGASGPNEQFF.

This clonotype was recorded many times. The chain carries TRBV27 and TRBJ2-2; D possibly matches TRBD1 or TRBD2 (6 bases each). V lost 7 bases and J lost 1, with 19 bases in between. In germline, CDR1 is MNHEY, CDR2 SMNVEV (reference sequence). This CDR3 is 17 amino acids long. The DNA of the CDR3 is TGTGCCAGCACCCCACACCGGGGGACAATGAACACCGGGGAGCTGTTTTTT. Its translation is CASTPHRGTMNTGELFF.

This clonotype was found many times. The chain uses TRBV27 and TRBJ2-3; D gene unclear. Trimming cost V 7 bases and J 2 bases, with 22 bases left between them. This CDR3 region has 17 residues. Germline V lookup: CDR1 MNHEY, CDR2 SMNVEV (reference sequence). The CDR3 loop reads CASTIPLRPIFTDTQYF. In nucleotides, the CDR3 is TGTGCCAGCACCATCCCTCTAAGACCGATTTTCACAGATACGCAGTATTTT.

This clonotype was observed a handful of times. The chain links TRBV7-8 to TRBJ2-1, with TRBD2 matching 9 bases. This CDR3 comprises 15 residues. Looked up from germline, CDR1 is SGHVS and CDR2 is FQNEAQ. J gave up 10 bases and V 4 bases, and 11 bases lay outside the gene matches. CDR3 DNA: TGTGCCAGCAGCTCACGGGCTAGCGGGGACGTGGAGCAGTTCTTC. Its translation: CASSSRASGDVEQFF.

The chain combines TRBV6-5 with TRBJ2-3, with 9 bases that match TRBD1. J gave up 2 bases and V 2 bases, and 5 bases lay outside the gene matches. In germline, CDR1 is MNHEY, CDR2 SVGAGI. The CDR3 runs to 16 residues. As DNA, the CDR3 is TGTGCCAGCAGTTACGACCGGACAGGGGACACAGATACGCAGTATTTT. This gives the protein CASSYDRTGDTDTQYF.

This clonotype was seen many times. The chain employs TRBV9 and TRBJ2-6; either TRBD1 or TRBD2 may supply D (5 bases each). V lost 3 bases, J lost 0 bases, and 31 bases lay in between. Germline assignment: CDR1 SGDLS and CDR2 YYNGEE. The CDR3 is made up of 23 amino acids. As DNA, the CDR3 is TGTGCCAGCAGCGGGAGACGGGTATGGGGAGACAGCTTACAGTACTCTGGGGCCAACGTCCTGACTTTC. It is translated as CASSGRRVWGDSLQYSGANVLTF.

The chain has TRBV10-2 and TRBJ2-7; D is perhaps TRBD1 (6 bases). V was pared by 2 bases and J by 3 bases, with 14 bases between. Germline loops: CDR1 WSHSY, CDR2 SAAADI. The CDR3 has 15 residues. The CDR3 here is CASSEGGLGLYEQYV. The CDR3 nucleotides are TGCGCCAGCAGTGAGGGGGGCCTCGGACTCTACGAGCAGTACGTC.

The J gene is TRBJ2-7, the V gene TRBV12-3 or TRBV12-4, with 13 bases fitting TRBD2. CDR3 length: 16 residues. V was pared by 3 bases and J by 2 bases, with 4 bases of the junction left unmatched. This CDR3 reads CASSLGTSGTPYEQYV. DNA of the CDR3: TGTGCCAGCAGTTTGGGGACTAGCGGGACCCCCTACGAGCAGTACGTC.

This clonotype occurred many times. This chain uses TRBV6-1 with TRBJ1-2; 8 bases agree with TRBD1. V lost 5 bases and J lost 6; bases outside the gene matches: 8. This CDR3 is 14 amino acids long. Per the germline V gene, CDR1 is MNHNS and CDR2 is SASEGT. The CDR3 reads CASSRLDREDGYTF. DNA for the CDR3: TGTGCCAGCAGTCGGTTGGACAGGGAGGATGGCTACACCTTC.

This clonotype was observed at least ten times. This chain uses TRBV29-1 with TRBJ2-2; D gene unclear. The CDR3 runs 14 residues. Deletions cut 7 bases from V and 7 bases from J, with 19 bases between. Germline-derived CDR1 and CDR2 are SQVTM and ANQGSEA. In DNA form, the CDR3 reads TGCAGCGCCCTCCGAGCCGCTCCTGTCGGGGAGCTGTTTTTT. Protein product: CSALRAAPVGELFF.

This clonotype was seen a handful of times. The J gene is TRBJ2-5, the V gene TRBV4-1, with D hard to call. Deletions cut 4 bases from V and 2 bases from J, with 14 bases between. Germline CDR1 reads MGHRA; CDR2 reads YSYEKL. The CDR3 runs to 15 residues. CDR3 coding DNA: TGCGCCAGCAGCCCGCTCCAGACTTTTCAAGAGACCCAGTACTTC. Protein sequence: CASSPLQTFQETQYF.

This clonotype was recorded at least ten times. The CDR3 reads CASSLRIGGVNSPLHF. The CDR3 coding sequence is TGTGCCAGCAGCTTGCGGATCGGGGGGGTTAATTCACCCCTCCACTTT. The chain combines TRBV12-3 or TRBV12-4 with TRBJ1-6, with TRBD1 as a possible D gene (5 bases). The CDR3 consists of 16 residues. Trimming removed 6 bases from V and 6 bases from J, with 18 bases in between.

In this sample, this clonotype turned up many times. This rearrangement joins TRBV9 to TRBJ2-3, with D perhaps TRBD2 (6 bases). Germline V gene lookup returns CDR1 SGDLS and CDR2 YYNGEE. This CDR3 contains 17 residues. V was shortened by 3 bases and J by 5 bases, with 22 bases between the two germline ends. The CDR3 spells CASSGTLGTRHRDTQYF. In DNA, the CDR3 is TGTGCCAGCAGCGGTACCCTCGGGACTCGACACCGAGATACGCAGTATTTT.

This sequence joins TRBV4-1 and TRBJ2-3; TRBD2 aligns across 8 bases. Trimming took 1 base from V and 1 from J; bases not matched to a gene: 10. The CDR3 spans 18 residues. The germline CDR1 and CDR2 sequences are MGHRA and YSYEKL. The CDR3 DNA reads as TGCGCCAGCAGCCAAGCCAGCGGGAGATGGGTTGGCACAGATACGCAGTATTTT. Amino acids: CASSQASGRWVGTDTQYF.

This clonotype was counted ten times or more. The chain uses TRBV10-3 and TRBJ1-3, with TRBD1 matching over 10 bases. The CDR3 spans 14 residues. CDR1 is ENHRY and CDR2 is SYGVKD in the germline V gene. After removal of 6 bases from V and 8 bases from J, the junction contained 7 bases not matched to a gene. The CDR3 DNA reads TGTGCCATCAGCCGACAGGGGGCCGGGGACACCATATATTTT. Encoded protein: CAISRQGAGDTIYF.

This clonotype was seen only once. The chain has TRBV6-1 and TRBJ1-1, with 12 bases identical to TRBD1. Germline CDR1 is MNHNS and CDR2 is SASEGT. The CDR3 loop spans 18 amino acids. The junction had 14 bases not matched to a gene; V was cut back by 6 bases and J by 3 bases. CDR3 in amino acids: CASSHLSGTGGMDTEAFF. Here the CDR3 DNA reads TGTGCCAGCAGCCACCTCTCCGGGACAGGGGGCATGGACACTGAAGCTTTCTTT.

V gene TRBV5-1 combines with J gene TRBJ2-7, with D possibly matching TRBD2 (6 bases). The V gene lost 2 bases and the J gene lost 3 bases, with 12 bases spanning the gap. The length of the CDR3 is 14 residues. Germline lookup yields CDR1 SGHRS and CDR2 YFSETQ. The CDR3 loop reads CASSLSPGLYEQYF. The CDR3 coding sequence is TGCGCCAGCAGCTTAAGCCCGGGACTCTACGAGCAGTACTTC.

J is TRBJ1-2 and V is TRBV3-1, with a possible D match to TRBD1 (6 bases). CDR3 length equals 17 residues. Germline CDR1 and CDR2: LGHDT and YNNKEL (reference sequence). V lost 4 bases and J lost 1, with 19 bases in between. DNA for the CDR3: TGTGCCAGCAGCCTAGCAAGCCCAGGACAGAGTAACTATGGCTACACCTTC. Residues: CASSLASPGQSNYGYTF.

This clonotype was recorded at least ten times. V gene TRBV11-1 combines with J gene TRBJ2-7, with a possible D match to TRBD1 (6 bases). Germline assignment: CDR1 SGHAT and CDR2 FQDESV (reference sequence). Trimming pared 5 bases from V and 3 bases from J, leaving 14 bases between. The CDR3 has 14 residues. The CDR3 nucleotides read TGTGCCAGCAGCGCCAGGGGCAGGAACTACGAGCAGTACTTC. This sequence encodes CASSARGRNYEQYF.